These 6 T cell receptor beta chains were all obtained from the same sample, sequenced in a study of early T cells in non-severe SARS-CoV-2 infection. TCRdb redid the calling of the 5' RACE reads with MiXCR, one entry per CDR3 protein. Here the sample spans tens of thousands of distinct CDR3 sequences, 9% to 10% being singletons. Sequencing used whole blood. The receptors were gathered from an adult who was a healthcare worker with PCR-confirmed SARS-CoV-2 infection or an uninfected control (not recorded which).

This clonotype was recorded at least ten times. The genes are TRBV7-6 and TRBJ2-3; no clear D gene. Trimming left V 1 base short and J 4 bases short, with 12 bases between. CDR3 length: 15 amino acids. Germline V gene sequence: CDR1 SGHVS, CDR2 FNYEAQ. The CDR3 loop is CASSLGTARADTQYF. CDR3 DNA sequence: TGTGCCAGCAGCTTAGGGACGGCTCGGGCAGATACGCAGTATTTT.

The sample holds a few counts of this clonotype. The V gene is TRBV19, the J gene TRBJ2-3; no reliable D call. The CDR3 length is 13 residues. Germline loops: CDR1 LNHDA, CDR2 SQIVND (reference sequence). V was cut by 5 bases and J by 4 bases, with 10 bases left in between. This CDR3 reads CASSVGTPDTQYF. DNA of the CDR3: TGTGCCAGTAGTGTCGGCACCCCAGATACGCAGTATTTT.

The table lists this clonotype with a few counts. The gene calls are TRBV11-2 and TRBJ2-7; 8 bases map to TRBD1. This CDR3 has 13 amino acids. Germline-derived CDR1 and CDR2 are SGHAT and FQNNGV. With V trimmed by 5 bases and J by 4 bases, 4 bases remained unmatched. The CDR3 here is CASSRDRTYEQYF. The CDR3 region has the DNA TGTGCCAGCAGCCGGGACAGGACTTACGAGCAGTACTTC.

The chain links TRBV6-5 to TRBJ2-6, with unresolved D. Trimming took off 2 bases at V and 4 bases at J, with 15 bases between the two ends. CDR3 length: 17 residues. Germline CDR1 reads MNHEY; CDR2 reads SVGAGI. As DNA, the CDR3 is TGTGCCAGCAGTTACGGGCAAGTCCTGACGGGGGCCAACGTCCTGACTTTC. This gives the protein CASSYGQVLTGANVLTF.

This clonotype was observed at least ten times. This chain links TRBV12-3 or TRBV12-4 with TRBJ1-4, with D uncertain. This CDR3 region has 12 residues. V lost 4 bases and J lost 8, with 8 bases in between. DNA for the CDR3: TGTGCCAGCAGTTGGATGGGGGAAAAACTGTTTTTT. Its protein is CASSWMGEKLFF.

The V gene is TRBV6-5, the J gene TRBJ2-2, with D perhaps being TRBD1 or TRBD2 (6 bases each). The V end was cut by 2 bases, the J end by 6 bases, with 22 bases between. Germline CDR1 MNHEY, CDR2 SVGAGI. This CDR3 contains 18 residues. CDR3 coding DNA: TGTGCCAGCAGTTACGACCTGGCTGGGGGCCCTAGCGCCGGGGAGCTGTTTTTT. Translation: CASSYDLAGGPSAGELFF.